The source of this T cell receptor beta chain is a study of Ad26.COV2.S vaccination and SARS-CoV-2 variants. Study overall: Once or twice, 56 days apart, Ad26.COV2.S was delivered intramuscularly. General observations from the study: After vaccination, substantial breadth of spike-specific CD8+ and CD4+ responses was reported. Non-spike TCR breadth did not differ much between vaccine and placebo recipients.

Here immunoSEQ multiplex PCR was the method, and the copy in TCRdb shows in-frame clones only, minus some. The sample gives around 380,000 clones, more than 85% of which show up once; 3.5% is in the top ten. A note on this clone: What it binds is unknown.

V dropped 3 bases and J dropped 4 bases, with 11 bases sitting between them. CDR3 length: 14 amino acids. CDR1 and CDR2 (germline): LNHNV, YYDKDF (reference sequence). Treatment of the sample: some 19 received Ad26.COV2.S at low or high dose, single or two shots; 5 received placebo; per-sample allocation not given. Day 63 after the first vaccine or placebo injection was the time point for sampling. As its vector, the vaccine had Ad26, which expressed Wuhan-strain SARS-CoV-2 spike. Sequenced material: peripheral blood, taken in a trial of Ad26.COV2.S vaccine versus placebo. The chain employs TRBV15 and TRBJ2-3; tentative D call: TRBD2 (6 bases). The source of this sequence is a person between 18 and 59 years old who received the Ad26.COV2.S COVID-19 vaccine or a placebo. The CDR3, as DNA: TGTGCCACCAGCAGGGGTCGGGACTCAGATACGCAGTATTTT. Protein: CATSRGRDSDTQYF.